A selection of T cell receptor beta chains follows, all from one sample in a study of Ad26.COV2.S vaccination and SARS-CoV-2 variants. The protocol was immunoSEQ multiplex PCR, while the TCRdb copy is restricted to in-frame clones and leaves out a portion. The sample records about 680,000 clones, 80% to 90% being singletons. The sequencing here drew on peripheral blood, taken in a trial of Ad26.COV2.S vaccine versus placebo. Receptors were obtained from a person aged 18-65 years who received the Ad26.COV2.S COVID-19 vaccine or a placebo. The CDR3 runs from the conserved cysteine through the conserved F or W. Each record gives: V gene, D gene, clone size, J gene, CDR3 protein, CDR3 DNA. The D gene is left open where the match is weak. The size entry is marked missing in some rows and otherwise reads once, few, many or a size class.

>TRBV12-3/TRBV12-4|NA|NA|TRBJ2-1
CAGKLARAGEQFF
TGTGCCGGCAAACTCGCCCGGGCTGGTGAGCAGTTCTTC
>TRBV30|NA|few|TRBJ1-2
CAWNQNYGYTF
TGTGCCTGGAACCAGAACTATGGCTACACCTTC
>TRBV19|TRBD1|NA|TRBJ2-3
CASSHDRGTDTQYF
TGTGCCAGTAGTCACGACAGGGGCACAGATACGCAGTATTTT
>TRBV7-8|NA|NA|TRBJ2-2
CASSPGTGELFF
TGTGCCAGCAGCCCCGGGACTGGGGAGCTGTTTTTT
>TRBV5-6|TRBD2|once|TRBJ2-7
CASRPGEGAGEQYF
TGTGCCAGCAGACCCGGGGAGGGTGCAGGCGAGCAGTACTTC
>TRBV7-9|TRBD1|NA|TRBJ2-7
CASSETGGLYEQYF
TGTGCCAGCTCAGAGACAGGGGGCTTGTACGAGCAGTACTTC
>TRBV5-5|NA|once|TRBJ2-7
CASSLPQESYEQYF
TGTGCCAGCAGCTTACCGCAGGAGTCCTACGAGCAGTACTTC
>TRBV5-4|TRBD2|NA|TRBJ2-7
CASSPAGGGGYEQYF
TGTGCCAGCAGCCCCGCGGGGGGCGGGGGTTACGAGCAGTACTTC
>TRBV27|NA|once|TRBJ2-1
CASNSRAGYNEQFF
TGTGCCAGCAATTCGCGGGCCGGGTACAATGAGCAGTTCTTC
>TRBV15|TRBD1|NA|TRBJ2-1
CATSNWGTEFYNEQFF
TGTGCCACCAGCAATTGGGGGACAGAGTTCTACAATGAGCAGTTCTTC
>TRBV18|NA|NA|TRBJ1-2
CASSPGQNLNYGYTF
TGTGCCAGCTCACCAGGGCAGAACCTTAACTATGGCTACACCTTC
>TRBV24-1|NA|NA|TRBJ1-2
CATSDLQLGGGYTF
TGTGCCACCAGTGATTTACAGTTAGGAGGTGGCTACACCTTC
>TRBV18|TRBD1|NA|TRBJ1-1
CASSPPRTGGSEAFF
TGTGCCAGCTCACCACCGAGGACAGGGGGTTCTGAAGCTTTCTTT
>TRBV5-8|NA|once|TRBJ1-1
CASSLGTVGSTEAFF
TGTGCCAGCAGCTTGGGAACCGTAGGATCCACTGAAGCTTTCTTT
>TRBV27|NA|NA|TRBJ1-5
CASRGTGTNQPQHF
TGTGCCAGCAGGGGTACGGGGACAAATCAGCCCCAGCATTTT
>TRBV24-1|TRBD1|NA|TRBJ1-5
CATSVDRGQPQHF
TGTGCCACCAGTGTCGACAGGGGCCAGCCCCAGCATTTT
>TRBV7-6|NA|once|TRBJ1-5
CASSSGHPNQPQHF
TGTGCCAGCAGCTCGGGACACCCGAATCAGCCCCAGCATTTT
>TRBV24-1|TRBD2|NA|TRBJ2-5
CATSDGTSGGETQYF
TGTGCCACCAGTGATGGGACTAGCGGGGGAGAGACCCAGTACTTC
>TRBV7-9|NA|NA|TRBJ2-7
CASSLSPLEQYF
TGTGCCAGCAGTCTCTCACCACTCGAGCAGTACTTC
>TRBV7-9|NA|NA|TRBJ2-7
CASSGGIVGAYEQYF
TGTGCCAGCAGCGGGGGGATAGTGGGTGCCTACGAGCAGTACTTC
>TRBV30|TRBD1|NA|TRBJ1-6
CAWGRQGKNSPLHF
TGTGCCTGGGGTAGACAGGGCAAGAATTCACCCCTCCACTTT
>TRBV6-2/TRBV6-3|TRBD1|few|TRBJ1-5
CASSGSQGVWANQPQHF
TGTGCCAGCAGTGGTTCACAGGGGGTATGGGCCAATCAGCCCCAGCATTTT
>TRBV30|NA|NA|TRBJ1-1
CADEGTLNTEAFF
TGTGCCGATGAAGGGACATTGAACACTGAAGCTTTCTTT
>TRBV9|TRBD2|NA|TRBJ2-1
CASSVVGTSGIAEQFF
TGTGCCAGCAGCGTAGTGGGGACTAGCGGGATCGCGGAGCAGTTCTTC
>TRBV15|NA|NA|TRBJ2-1
CATSRERASEFF
TGTGCCACCAGCAGAGAACGGGCTAGCGAGTTCTTC
>TRBV30|NA|NA|TRBJ2-4
CAWRGTKNIQYF
TGTGCCTGGCGGGGAACCAAAAACATTCAGTACTTC
>TRBV13|NA|NA|TRBJ1-5
CASSLGTGNQPQHF
TGTGCCAGCAGCTTGGGGACCGGGAATCAGCCCCAGCATTTT
>TRBV6-5|TRBD2|NA|TRBJ2-2
CASSSGGTRTGELFF
TGTGCCAGCAGCAGCGGGGGGACAAGGACCGGGGAGCTGTTTTTT
>TRBV29-1|NA|NA|TRBJ2-7
CSVVHPSDEQYF
TGCAGCGTTGTTCATCCTTCTGATGAGCAGTACTTC
>TRBV5-1|NA|NA|TRBJ1-3
CASSLDSSGNTIYF
TGCGCCAGCAGCTTGGACAGTTCTGGAAACACCATATATTTT
>TRBV11-2|NA|few|TRBJ2-1
CASTPPSGQSYNEQFF
TGTGCCAGCACCCCACCGAGCGGCCAATCCTACAATGAGCAGTTCTTC
>TRBV27|NA|NA|TRBJ1-4
CASGSFGATNEKLFF
TGTGCCAGCGGATCCTTTGGGGCAACTAATGAAAAACTGTTTTTT
>TRBV6-1|TRBD2|NA|TRBJ2-7
CASSEQLAGSYEQYF
TGTGCCAGCAGTGAACAGCTAGCGGGCTCCTACGAGCAGTACTTC
>TRBV6-4|NA|NA|TRBJ2-3
CASSELSSTDTQYF
TGTGCCAGCAGTGAGCTAAGTAGCACAGATACGCAGTATTTT
>TRBV24-1|TRBD1|NA|TRBJ1-5
CATSDRTGGIQPQHF
TGTGCCACCAGTGACCGGACAGGGGGCATTCAGCCCCAGCATTTT
>TRBV6-6|TRBD1|NA|TRBJ1-6
CASSPLVAGGGNSPLHF
TGTGCCAGCAGTCCCCTCGTGGCAGGGGGCGGGAATTCACCCCTCCACTTT
>TRBV7-9|NA|NA|TRBJ1-3
CADSGLAAGNTIYF
TGTGCCGACTCAGGGTTGGCGGCTGGAAACACCATATATTTT
>TRBV18|TRBD1|once|TRBJ1-6
CASSPTGSSYNSPLHF
TGTGCCAGCTCGCCGACAGGGAGCTCCTATAATTCACCCCTCCACTTT